This TCR beta chain stems from a study of CD4 T cells in relation to SARS-CoV-2 and coronaviruses. Study as a whole: ViraFEST: approximately 10-day antigen culture of PBMCs, then TCR beta CDR3 sequencing. The negative reference was HIV-1 Nef peptide pool or peptide-free culture.

Details on this clone: Its antigen is still unknown.

Unexposed donor CD4+ T cells date from 2011-2018, before the COVID-19 pandemic. Isolation of CD4+ T cells took place after approximately eleven days in culture. Testing used SARS-CoV-2 S/N and four cold-coronavirus spikes on unexposed-donor CD4+ T cells, cells permitting. Assay used: immunoSEQ multiplex PCR; TCRdb lists only in-frame clones, some missing. Here the sample spans roughly 23,000 clones, around 68% being singletons. This CDR3 is built from 19 residues. With 0 bases clipped from V and 1 base from J, the junction kept 11 bases outside the gene matches. Germline loops: CDR1 SGHRS, CDR2 YFSETQ.

This clonotype was obtained from a human donor in good health. The chain has TRBV5-1 and TRBJ2-2, with 8 bases aligning to TRBD2. The material sequenced was CD4+ T cells from PBMCs, cultured in vitro. The CDR3 loop is CASSLGFSGGRLNTGELFF. For the CDR3, the DNA is TGCGCCAGCAGCTTGGGTTTTTCGGGGGGGCGTTTGAACACCGGGGAGCTGTTTTTT.